The text below deals with one T cell receptor beta chain. This sample stems from a study of T cells in Graves' hyperthyroidism and ophthalmopathy. The CDR3 contains 13 residues. Germline assignment: CDR1 SGHNT and CDR2 YENEEA. Losses at the gene ends were 6 bases for V and 6 bases for J; bases not matched to a gene: 5. TCR beta CDR3 regions were amplified from RNA transcripts. TCR CDR3 regions were first amplified by RT-PCR with HTBI primers. TCRdb independently ran MiXCR on the multiplex PCR reads; one entry per CDR3 protein. The sample lists 490,000 or so distinct CDR3 sequences, roughly 23% occurring once.

The material sequenced was blood. This sequence joins TRBV11-3 and TRBJ2-7; the match to TRBD2 covers 10 bases. This TCR derives from an older woman with Graves' ophthalmopathy. The CDR3 nucleotides are TGTGCCAGCAGACTAGCGGGAAGGGTCGAGCAGTACTTC. This sequence encodes CASRLAGRVEQYF.